This TCR beta chain emerged from a study of blood T cell repertoires in COVID-19. Study-level background: Donors in the United States, Italy and Spain gave samples during acute or convalescent COVID-19.

TCRdb's table, derived via immunoSEQ multiplex PCR, lists solely in-frame clones and lacks some. Here the sample spans roughly 78,000 clones, approximately 91% being singletons. Germline assignment: CDR1 SNHLY and CDR2 FYNNEI. This CDR3 is 14 amino acids long. The V end lost 7 bases, the J end lost 7 bases, and 16 bases lay between the germline ends. The genes are TRBV2 and TRBJ1-4, with D possibly TRBD1 on 6 matching bases. This clonotype was obtained from a man aged 45-60 years with acute or convalescent COVID-19. Specimen: peripheral blood. This CDR3 reads CASTGPTTGEKLFF. The CDR3 DNA reads as TGTGCCAGCACAGGACCTACGACAGGTGAAAAACTGTTTTTT.